Listed here are 10 T cell receptor beta chains from one sample, sequenced in a study of beta chain features in type 1 diabetes. Isolated RNA was reverse transcribed in full, so expressed TCRB transcripts were sequenced. Clones were sequenced by immunoSEQ multiplex PCR, and TCRdb holds only the in-frame ones, with some missing. The sample lists 300,000 to 350,000 clones, 6.5% to 10% seen once, with 0.44% in the top ten. The sample comprised central memory CD4+ T cells from blood. These receptors all come from a woman under 30 in good health.

This clone was seen a few times. V and J are TRBV6-5 and TRBJ1-2, with D perhaps TRBD1 (6 bases). From germline, CDR1 is MNHEY and CDR2 SVGAGI. The CDR3 contains 15 residues. The V end was cut by 1 base, the J end by 4 bases, with 13 bases between. CDR3 sequence reads: CASSYWEKGGYGYTF. The CDR3 region has the DNA TGTGCCAGCAGTTACTGGGAGAAAGGGGGCTATGGCTACACCTTC.

The V gene is TRBV4-2, the J gene TRBJ2-5; TRBD2 might be the D (6 bases). Trimming pared 4 bases from V and 2 bases from J, leaving 20 bases between. The CDR3 contains 17 residues. Looked up from germline, CDR1 is LGHNA and CDR2 is YNFKEQ. In DNA form, the CDR3 reads TGTGCCAGCAGCCTCGGGGGTTTGGGCGGACGGCAAGAGACCCAGTACTTC. Amino acids: CASSLGGLGGRQETQYF.

This clone was seen only a few times. The rearrangement joins TRBV7-9 to TRBJ2-1, with TRBD1 matching 7 bases. V lost 3 bases to trimming and J lost 6 bases; unmatched junction nucleotides: 5. Germline CDR1 is SEHNR and CDR2 is FQNEAQ (reference sequence). This CDR3 is 14 amino acids long. CDR3 in amino acids: CASSFNAGGNEQFF. CDR3 coding DNA: TGTGCCAGCAGCTTCAATGCAGGGGGCAATGAGCAGTTCTTC.

This chain links TRBV9 with TRBJ2-5; possibly TRBD1 or TRBD2 for D (5 bases each). The CDR3 is made up of 16 amino acids. Trimming stripped 0 bases from V and 5 bases from J, with 17 bases between. The germline CDR1 and CDR2 sequences are SGDLS and YYNGEE. DNA for the CDR3: TGTGCCAGCAGCGTAGCTGGGACCTCGGGACGGGAGACCCAGTACTTC. Residues: CASSVAGTSGRETQYF.

With respect to this clone: Other DNA sequences in this specimen translate into the identical CDR3. V is TRBV4-3 and J is TRBJ2-7; D ambiguous. Trimming shortened V by 1 base and J by 6 bases, and 16 bases separated the two germline ends. The CDR3 spans 15 residues. In germline, CDR1 is LGHNA, CDR2 YSLEER. The DNA of the CDR3 is TGCGCCAGCAGCCAAGGACGGGCTGGGGTGAGCGAGCAGTACTTC. The encoded protein is CASSQGRAGVSEQYF.

In this sample, this clone turned up a few times. The V and J genes are TRBV19 and TRBJ2-1; tentatively, D is TRBD1 or TRBD2 (5 bases each). Per germline, CDR1 LNHDA and CDR2 SQIVND (reference sequence). This CDR3 is built from 13 residues. The germline V and J ends were trimmed by 3 bases and 14 bases, with 17 bases remaining between them. The chain's CDR3 is CASSIDTGTGEFF. The CDR3 nucleotides read TGTGCCAGTAGTATCGATACCGGGACCGGCGAGTTCTTC.

The chain combines TRBV6-5 with TRBJ1-2, with 9 bases aligning to TRBD1. The CDR3 sequence is 15 residues long. The germline V gene encodes CDR1 MNHEY and CDR2 SVGAGI. The J segment lost 4 bases and the V segment lost 6 bases, leaving 9 bases of the junction unmatched. CDR3 sequence (DNA): TGTGCCAGCAGGTCACCGGGACAGGGATCCTATGGCTACACCTTC. Amino acids: CASRSPGQGSYGYTF.

The chain carries TRBV7-2 and TRBJ2-7, with a possible D match to TRBD1 (5 bases). The CDR3 is 13 amino acids. Between the trimmed V and J ends, which lost 4 bases and 4 bases, there was a span of 11 bases. Looked up from germline, CDR1 is SGHTA and CDR2 is FQGNSA. The CDR3 is CASSSTQGYEQYF. As DNA, the CDR3 is TGTGCCAGCAGCTCAACCCAGGGTTACGAGCAGTACTTC.

The gene calls are TRBV11-1 and TRBJ2-2, with 9 bases fitting TRBD1. The junction had 6 bases not matched to a gene; V was cut back by 5 bases and J by 5 bases. CDR1 and CDR2 from the germline V gene are SGHAT and FQDESV (reference sequence). CDR3 size: 15 residues. The CDR3 region is CASSGGQGRTGELFF. The CDR3 nucleotides are TGTGCCAGCAGCGGAGGACAGGGGAGAACCGGGGAGCTGTTTTTT.

This clone was seen a few times. At one of its ends the junction is not consistent with the germline gene, which may arise from a read error. The chain has TRBV10-2 and TRBJ1-3; a possible D gene is TRBD1 (5 bases). CDR3 length: 17 amino acids. The germline V gene has CDR1 WSHSY and CDR2 SAAADI. CDR3 sequence (DNA): TGCGCCAGCAGGGAGTTCGGGGGTGCAGTCTCTGGAAACACCATATATTTT. Translating gives CASREFGGAVSGNTIYF.